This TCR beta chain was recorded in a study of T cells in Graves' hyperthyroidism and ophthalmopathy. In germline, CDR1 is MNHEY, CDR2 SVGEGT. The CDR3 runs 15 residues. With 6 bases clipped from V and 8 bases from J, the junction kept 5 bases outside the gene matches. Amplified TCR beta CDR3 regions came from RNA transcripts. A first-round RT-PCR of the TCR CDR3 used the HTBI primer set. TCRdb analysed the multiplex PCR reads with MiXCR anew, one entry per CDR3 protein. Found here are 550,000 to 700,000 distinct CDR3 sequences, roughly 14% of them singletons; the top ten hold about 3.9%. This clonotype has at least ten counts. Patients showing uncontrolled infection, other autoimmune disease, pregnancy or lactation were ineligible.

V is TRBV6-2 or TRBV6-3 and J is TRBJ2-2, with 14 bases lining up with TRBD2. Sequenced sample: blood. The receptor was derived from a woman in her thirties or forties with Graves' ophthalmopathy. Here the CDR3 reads CASRQGLAGGGELFF. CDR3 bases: TGTGCCAGCAGGCAAGGACTAGCGGGAGGAGGGGAGCTGTTTTTT.